This T cell receptor beta chain was found in a study of blood T cell repertoires in COVID-19. On the study more broadly: Samples came from the United States, Italy and Spain, spanning acute and convalescent COVID-19. T cells, B-cell-depleted T cells, or PBMCs provided the cDNA or gDNA that served as material.

Regarding this clone: This same CDR3 is encoded by further DNA sequences in the sample.

In the original workflow: Nucleated cell counts were estimated from reference gene primer amplification. Sequenced by immunoSEQ multiplex PCR; TCRdb stores in-frame clones only, minus some. V and J calls and clone size are as listed in that table; D and trimming were resolved from the DNA. This table has approximately 210,000 clones, just over 90% appearing once. V was trimmed by 2 bases and J by 4 bases, leaving 6 bases between them. Germline V CDR1 and CDR2: GTSNPN, SVGIG (reference sequence). This CDR3 contains 11 residues. The sequenced sample was peripheral blood. The V call is TRBV30, the J call TRBJ2-7, with D possibly TRBD1 on 6 matching bases. This TCR was recovered from a man aged 25 to 45 with acute or convalescent COVID-19. The CDR3 DNA follows: TGTGCCTGGAGTAGGGGGTACGAGCAGTACTTC. It is translated as CAWSRGYEQYF.